This TCR beta chain was captured by sequencing in a study of monozygotic twins with inflammatory bowel disease. Findings and caveats of the study: Separate T cell subtypes could not be resolved from one another. Twins with IBD were found to have lower TCRbeta diversity (inverse Simpson) than healthy co-twins.

The CDR3 runs 15 residues. Germline CDR1 reads SGHVS; CDR2 reads FNYEAQ. Details on this clonotype: Its antigen remains unidentified.

UMIs that included a 6-nucleotide sample barcode were added by template switching, which took place during cDNA synthesis. The study subjected TCRalpha and TCRbeta cDNA to two nested PCRs of approximately 16 and 9 cycles. TCRdb reworked the 5' RACE reads into one entry per CDR3 protein, no DNA. The table for this sample gives a few hundred thousand distinct CDR3 sequences. J is TRBJ2-5 and V is TRBV7-6; checking the TCRdb D call of TRBD1 is not possible without DNA. The sequencing sample was made of blood. The TCR originated in a human donor with ulcerative colitis or Crohn's disease, or a healthy co-twin of an affected twin (not recorded which). The CDR3 sequence: CASSDSTGNEETQYF.